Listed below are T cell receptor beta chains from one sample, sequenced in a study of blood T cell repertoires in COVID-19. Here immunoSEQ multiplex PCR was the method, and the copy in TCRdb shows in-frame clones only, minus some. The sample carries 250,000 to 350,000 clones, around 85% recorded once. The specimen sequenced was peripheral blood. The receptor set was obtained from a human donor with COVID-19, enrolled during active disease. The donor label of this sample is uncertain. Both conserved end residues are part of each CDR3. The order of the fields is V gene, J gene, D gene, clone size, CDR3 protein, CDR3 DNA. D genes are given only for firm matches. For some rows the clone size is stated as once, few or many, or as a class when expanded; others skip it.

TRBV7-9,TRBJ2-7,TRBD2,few,CASSFRASGPSYEQYF,TGTGCCAGCAGCTTCCGGGCTAGCGGACCCTCCTACGAGCAGTACTTC
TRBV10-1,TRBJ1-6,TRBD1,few,CASSGQGESPLHF,TGCGCCAGCAGTGGACAGGGGGAATCACCCCTCCACTTT
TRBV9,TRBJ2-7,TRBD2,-,CASSTGTSGSRQYF,TGTGCCAGCAGCACCGGGACTAGCGGGAGCAGGCAGTACTTC
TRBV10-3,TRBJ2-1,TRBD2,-,CASRTSGSGGYNEQFF,TGTGCCTCCCGGACTAGCGGGAGTGGGGGCTACAATGAGCAGTTCTTC
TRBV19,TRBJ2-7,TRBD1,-,CASRRTGGGSEQYF,TGTGCCAGTCGCCGGACAGGGGGCGGAAGCGAGCAGTACTTC
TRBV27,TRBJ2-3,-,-,CASSPLTSTDTQYF,TGTGCCAGCAGTCCCCTGACTAGCACAGATACGCAGTATTTT
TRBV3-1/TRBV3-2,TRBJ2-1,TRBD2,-,CASSRTAGGTYNEQFF,TGTGCCAGCAGCCGAACAGCGGGAGGCACCTACAATGAGCAGTTCTTC
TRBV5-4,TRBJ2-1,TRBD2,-,CASSQTSGRFNEQFF,TGTGCCAGCAGCCAGACTAGCGGGAGGTTCAATGAGCAGTTCTTC
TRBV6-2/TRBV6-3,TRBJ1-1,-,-,CASSSRGYEAFF,TGTGCCAGCAGTTCCAGGGGTTATGAAGCTTTCTTT
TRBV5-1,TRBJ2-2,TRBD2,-,CASSPWTSGRSGGELFF,TGCGCCAGCAGCCCTTGGACTAGCGGGAGGTCGGGCGGGGAGCTGTTTTTT
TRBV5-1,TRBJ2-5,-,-,CASSQSPTGGETQYF,TGCGCCAGCAGCCAATCTCCGACAGGCGGTGAGACCCAGTACTTC
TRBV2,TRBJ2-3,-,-,CASSVRQGDTQYF,TGTGCCAGCAGTGTCCGGCAGGGGGATACGCAGTATTTT
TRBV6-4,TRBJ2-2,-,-,CASRGEGTGELFF,TGTGCCAGCAGGGGAGAGGGAACCGGGGAGCTGTTTTTT
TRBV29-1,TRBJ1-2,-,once,CSVAWDFANYGYTF,TGCAGCGTCGCTTGGGACTTCGCTAACTATGGCTACACCTTC
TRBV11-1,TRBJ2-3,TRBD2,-,CASSFLASGRRTQYF,TGTGCCAGCAGCTTTTTGGCTAGCGGGAGGCGTACGCAGTATTTT
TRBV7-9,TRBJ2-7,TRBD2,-,CASSFSGTGVPEQYF,TGTGCCAGCAGCTTCAGCGGGACCGGCGTTCCGGAGCAGTACTTC
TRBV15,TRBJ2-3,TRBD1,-,CATSIDRARDTQYF,TGTGCCACCAGCATTGACAGGGCTAGAGATACGCAGTATTTT
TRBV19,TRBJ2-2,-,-,CASSSGSFAGELFF,TGTGCCAGTTCGTCAGGCAGCTTTGCCGGGGAGCTGTTTTTT
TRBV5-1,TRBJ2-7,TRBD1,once,CASSSATGAHEQYF,TGCGCCAGCAGCTCTGCGACAGGGGCCCACGAGCAGTACTTC
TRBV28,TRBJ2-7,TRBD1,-,CASRGQGLSYEQYF,TGTGCCAGCAGAGGACAGGGGCTTTCTTACGAGCAGTACTTC
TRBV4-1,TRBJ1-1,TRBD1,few,CASSKGQENTEAFF,TGCGCCAGCAGCAAGGGACAGGAGAACACTGAAGCTTTCTTT
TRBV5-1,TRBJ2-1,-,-,CASSLSAEQFF,TGCGCCAGCAGCTTGAGCGCTGAGCAGTTCTTC
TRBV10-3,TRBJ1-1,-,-,CAISQGNRNTEAFF,TGTGCCATATCACAGGGAAACCGGAACACTGAAGCTTTCTTT
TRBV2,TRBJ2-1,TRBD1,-,CASSISGGQGAEQFF,TGTGCCAGCAGTATATCAGGGGGACAGGGGGCAGAGCAGTTCTTC
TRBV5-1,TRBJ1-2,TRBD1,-,CASSLALGTGAEGGYTF,TGCGCCAGCAGCTTGGCCCTAGGGACAGGGGCTGAGGGAGGCTACACCTTC
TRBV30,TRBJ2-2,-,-,CAWSSPTVRGNTGELFF,TGTGCCTGGAGTTCCCCGACAGTGCGGGGGAACACCGGGGAGCTGTTTTTT
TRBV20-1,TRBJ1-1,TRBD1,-,CSCPGGTEAFF,TGCAGTTGCCCAGGGGGAACTGAAGCTTTCTTT
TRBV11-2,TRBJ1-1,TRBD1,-,CASSLGFTGGQMNTEAFF,TGTGCCAGCAGCTTAGGGTTCACAGGGGGGCAGATGAACACTGAAGCTTTCTTT
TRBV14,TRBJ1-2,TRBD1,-,CASSQEQGRNYGYTF,TGTGCCAGCAGCCAAGAACAGGGGAGGAACTATGGCTACACCTTC
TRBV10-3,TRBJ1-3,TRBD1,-,CAIRPGTGTDTIYF,TGTGCCATCAGGCCCGGGACAGGGACGGACACCATATATTTT
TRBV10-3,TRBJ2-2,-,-,CAITQSGRTGELFF,TGTGCCATTACCCAAAGCGGTCGCACCGGGGAGCTGTTTTTT
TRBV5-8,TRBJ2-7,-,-,CASSLRGISYEQYF,TGTGCCAGCAGCTTGCGCGGTATCTCCTACGAGCAGTACTTC
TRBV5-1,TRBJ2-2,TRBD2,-,CASSLLAGGNTGELFF,TGCGCCAGCAGCTTACTAGCGGGAGGGAACACCGGGGAGCTGTTTTTT
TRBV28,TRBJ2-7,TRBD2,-,CASRKAGDPYEQYF,TGTGCCAGCAGGAAAGCGGGAGACCCATACGAGCAGTACTTC